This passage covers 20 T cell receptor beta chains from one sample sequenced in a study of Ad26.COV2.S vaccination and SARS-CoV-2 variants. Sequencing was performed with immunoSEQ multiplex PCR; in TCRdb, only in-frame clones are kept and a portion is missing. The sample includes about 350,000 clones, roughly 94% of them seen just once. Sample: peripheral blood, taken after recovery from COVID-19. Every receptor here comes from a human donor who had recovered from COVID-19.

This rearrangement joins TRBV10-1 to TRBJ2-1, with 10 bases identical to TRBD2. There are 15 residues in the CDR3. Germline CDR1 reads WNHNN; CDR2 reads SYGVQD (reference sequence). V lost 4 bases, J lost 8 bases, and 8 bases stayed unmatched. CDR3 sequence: CASSGERGGVDEQFF. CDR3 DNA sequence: TGCGCCAGCAGTGGTGAGCGGGGGGGCGTCGATGAGCAGTTCTTC.

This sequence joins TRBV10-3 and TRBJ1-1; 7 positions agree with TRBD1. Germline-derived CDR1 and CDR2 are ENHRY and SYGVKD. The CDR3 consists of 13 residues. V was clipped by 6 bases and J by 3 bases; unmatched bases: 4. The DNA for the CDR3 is TGTGCCATCAGAGCCACAGGGGACACTGAAGCTTTCTTT. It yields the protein CAIRATGDTEAFF.

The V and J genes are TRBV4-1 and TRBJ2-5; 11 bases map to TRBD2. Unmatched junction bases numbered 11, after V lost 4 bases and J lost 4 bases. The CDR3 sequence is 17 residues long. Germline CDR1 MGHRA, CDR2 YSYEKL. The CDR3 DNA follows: TGCGCCAGCAGCCGCGAAGGTAGCGGGGGGGCATCAGAGACCCAGTACTTC. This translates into CASSREGSGGASETQYF.

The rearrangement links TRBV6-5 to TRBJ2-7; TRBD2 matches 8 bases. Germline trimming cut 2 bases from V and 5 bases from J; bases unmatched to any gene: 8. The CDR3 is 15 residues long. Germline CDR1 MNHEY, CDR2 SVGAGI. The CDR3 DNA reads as TGTGCCAGCAGTTACACCGGGACTAGGAGGGACGAGCAGTACTTC. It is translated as CASSYTGTRRDEQYF.

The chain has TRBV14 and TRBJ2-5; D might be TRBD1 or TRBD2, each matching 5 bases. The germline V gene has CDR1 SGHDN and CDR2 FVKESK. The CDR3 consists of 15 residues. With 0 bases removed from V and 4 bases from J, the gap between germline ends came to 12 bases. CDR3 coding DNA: TGTGCCAGCAGCCAAGAGGGTGAGGGGATAGAGACCCAGTACTTC. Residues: CASSQEGEGIETQYF.

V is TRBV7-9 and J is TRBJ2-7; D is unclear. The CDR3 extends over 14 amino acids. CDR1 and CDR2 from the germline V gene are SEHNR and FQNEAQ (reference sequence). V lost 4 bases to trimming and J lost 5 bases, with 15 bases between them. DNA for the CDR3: TGTGCCAGCAGCTCAGGCTTCCAGTCTGACGAGCAGTACTTC. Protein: CASSSGFQSDEQYF.

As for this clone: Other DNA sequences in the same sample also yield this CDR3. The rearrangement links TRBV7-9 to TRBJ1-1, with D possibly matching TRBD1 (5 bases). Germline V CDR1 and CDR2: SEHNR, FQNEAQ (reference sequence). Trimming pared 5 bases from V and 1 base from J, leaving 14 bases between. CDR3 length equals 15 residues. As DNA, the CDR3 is TGTGCCAGCAGCCCCTTATACGGGGGGAACACTGAAGCTTTCTTT. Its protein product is CASSPLYGGNTEAFF.

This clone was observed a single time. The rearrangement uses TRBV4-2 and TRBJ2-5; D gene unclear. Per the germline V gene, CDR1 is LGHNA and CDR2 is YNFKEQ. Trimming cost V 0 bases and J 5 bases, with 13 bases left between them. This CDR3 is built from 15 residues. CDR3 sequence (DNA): TGTGCCAGCAGCCAAGATCCGGAAAGTCGGGAGACCCAGTACTTC. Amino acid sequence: CASSQDPESRETQYF.

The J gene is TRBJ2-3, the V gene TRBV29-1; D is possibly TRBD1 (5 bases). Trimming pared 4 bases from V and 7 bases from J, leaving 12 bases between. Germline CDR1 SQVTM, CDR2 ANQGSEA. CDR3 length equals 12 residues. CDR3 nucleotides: TGCAGCGTTGGACAGATGGAAAATACGCAGTATTTT. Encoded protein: CSVGQMENTQYF.

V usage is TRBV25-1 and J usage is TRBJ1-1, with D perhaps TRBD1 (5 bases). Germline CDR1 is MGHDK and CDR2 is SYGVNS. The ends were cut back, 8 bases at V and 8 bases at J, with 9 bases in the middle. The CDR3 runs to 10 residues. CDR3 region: CASGDGEAFF. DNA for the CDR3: TGTGCCAGCGGGGACGGGGAAGCTTTCTTT.

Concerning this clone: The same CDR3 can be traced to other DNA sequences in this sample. CDR3 residues: CASSTRGNTEAFF. The CDR3, as DNA: TGTGCCAGCAGCACGAGGGGAAACACTGAAGCTTTCTTT. V gene TRBV7-3 combines with J gene TRBJ1-1; a weak D match, TRBD1 (5 bases). This CDR3 contains 13 residues. Germline values: CDR1 SGHTA, CDR2 FQGTGA. With 5 bases removed from V and 2 bases from J, the gap between germline ends came to 9 bases.

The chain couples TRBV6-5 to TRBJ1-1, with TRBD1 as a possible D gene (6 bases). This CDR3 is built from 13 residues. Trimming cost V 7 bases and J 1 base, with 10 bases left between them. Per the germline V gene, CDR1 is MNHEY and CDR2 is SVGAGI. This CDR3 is CASKNRENTEAFF. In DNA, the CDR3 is TGTGCCAGCAAGAACAGGGAGAACACTGAAGCTTTCTTT.

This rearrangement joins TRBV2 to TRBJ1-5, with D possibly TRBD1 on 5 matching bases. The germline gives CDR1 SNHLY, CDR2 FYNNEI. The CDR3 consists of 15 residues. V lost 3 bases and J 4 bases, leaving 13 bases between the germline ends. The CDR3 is CASSDPQGSNQPQHF. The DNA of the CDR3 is TGTGCCAGCAGTGATCCCCAGGGTTCAAATCAGCCCCAGCATTTT.

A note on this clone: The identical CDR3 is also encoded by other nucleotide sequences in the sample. The DNA of the CDR3 is TGTGCCAGCAGTTTAGGGGGGGCCTATGGCTACACCTTC. It yields the protein CASSLGGAYGYTF. This chain links TRBV12-3 or TRBV12-4 with TRBJ1-2; weak D call: TRBD1 (6 bases). The CDR3 is made up of 13 amino acids. The V gene lost 1 base and the J gene lost 4 bases, with 7 bases spanning the gap.

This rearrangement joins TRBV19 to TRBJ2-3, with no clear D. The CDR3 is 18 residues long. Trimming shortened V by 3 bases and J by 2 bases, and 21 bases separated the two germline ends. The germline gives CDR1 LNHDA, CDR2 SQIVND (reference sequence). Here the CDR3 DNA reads TGTGCCAGTAGTATGACCCCTTCCGGGCGACACTCCACAGATACGCAGTATTTT. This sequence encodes CASSMTPSGRHSTDTQYF.

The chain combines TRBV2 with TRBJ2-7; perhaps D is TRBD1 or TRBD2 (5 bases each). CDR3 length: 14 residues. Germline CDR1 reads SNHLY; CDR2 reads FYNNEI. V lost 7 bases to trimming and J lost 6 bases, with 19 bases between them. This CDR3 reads CASIKGPPPFEQYF. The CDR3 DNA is TGTGCCAGCATCAAGGGACCACCCCCTTTCGAGCAGTACTTC. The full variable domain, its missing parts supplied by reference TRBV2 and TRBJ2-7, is EPEVTQTPSHQVTQMGQEVILRCVPISNHLYFYWYRQILGQKVEFLVSFYNNEISEKSEIFDDQFSVERPDGSNFTLKIRSTKLEDSAMYFCASIKGPPPFEQYFGPGTRLTVT.

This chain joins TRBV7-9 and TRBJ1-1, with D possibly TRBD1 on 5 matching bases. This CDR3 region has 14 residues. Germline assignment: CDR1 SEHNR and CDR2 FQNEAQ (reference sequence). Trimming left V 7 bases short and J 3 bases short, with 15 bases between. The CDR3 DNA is TGTGCCAGCAAGCCTTCCGGGGCTGACACTGAAGCTTTCTTT. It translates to CASKPSGADTEAFF.

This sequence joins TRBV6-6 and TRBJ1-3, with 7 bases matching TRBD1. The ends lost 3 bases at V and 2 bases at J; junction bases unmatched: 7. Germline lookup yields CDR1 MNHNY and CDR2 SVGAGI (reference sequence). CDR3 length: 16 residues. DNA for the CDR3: TGTGCCAGCAGTTATTCACAGGGGATAGCTGGAAACACCATATATTTT. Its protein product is CASSYSQGIAGNTIYF.

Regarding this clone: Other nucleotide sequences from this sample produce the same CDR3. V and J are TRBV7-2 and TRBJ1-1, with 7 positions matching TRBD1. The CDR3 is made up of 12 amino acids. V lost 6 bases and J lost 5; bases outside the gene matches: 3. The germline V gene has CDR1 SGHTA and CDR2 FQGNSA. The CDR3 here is CASRAGGTEAFF. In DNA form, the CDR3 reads TGTGCCAGCAGGGCAGGGGGGACTGAAGCTTTCTTT.

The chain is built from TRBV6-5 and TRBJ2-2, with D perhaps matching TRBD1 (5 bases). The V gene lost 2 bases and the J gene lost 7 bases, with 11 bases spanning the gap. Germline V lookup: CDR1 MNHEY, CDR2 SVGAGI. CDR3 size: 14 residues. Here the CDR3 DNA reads TGTGCCAGCAGTTACCTGAACAGGCGCGGGGAGCTGTTTTTT. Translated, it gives CASSYLNRRGELFF.